The 26 T cell receptor beta chains below come from one sample, sequenced in a study of blood T cell repertoires in COVID-19. Here immunoSEQ multiplex PCR was the method, and the copy in TCRdb shows in-frame clones only, minus some. This sample yields approximately 71,000 clones, of which around 80% are seen a single time; approximately 13% belongs to the top ten. Sequences were obtained from peripheral blood. The receptor source for this set is a woman older than 75 with acute or convalescent COVID-19.

This chain connects TRBV5-6 to TRBJ2-1; D is perhaps TRBD1 (5 bases). Trimming shortened V by 1 base and J by 7 bases, and 21 bases separated the two germline ends. The CDR3 has 17 amino acids. Germline V lookup: CDR1 SGHDT, CDR2 YYEEEE. The CDR3 region is CASSLMGNLGPGNEQFF. The CDR3 DNA reads TGTGCCAGCAGCTTGATGGGGAATTTGGGGCCGGGTAATGAGCAGTTCTTC.

This clone was detected a few times. The chain recombines TRBV7-2 with TRBJ2-1, with D hard to call. CDR3 size: 12 residues. V was clipped by 5 bases and J by 3 bases, with 5 bases between them. Looked up from germline, CDR1 is SGHTA and CDR2 is FQGNSA. Here the CDR3 reads CASSLRYNEQFF. In nucleotides, the CDR3 is TGTGCCAGCAGCCTCCGCTACAATGAGCAGTTCTTC.

The chain has TRBV19 and TRBJ1-5; tentative D call: TRBD1 (6 bases). The CDR3 runs to 15 residues. In germline, CDR1 is LNHDA, CDR2 SQIVND (reference sequence). V lost 3 bases and J 11 bases, leaving 20 bases between the germline ends. CDR3 in DNA: TGTGCCAGTAGTATTGAGGGGGGGATGGGGTTTGCCCAGCATTTT. Translated: CASSIEGGMGFAQHF.

V gene TRBV5-4 combines with J gene TRBJ2-1; 8 nucleotides line up with TRBD1. CDR3 length: 15 amino acids. Germline V gene lookup returns CDR1 SGHNT and CDR2 YYREEE (reference sequence). Trimming at V came to 6 bases and at J to 10 bases, leaving 15 bases not matched to a gene. The CDR3: CASNLALQGAQEQFF. CDR3 sequence (DNA): TGTGCCAGCAACTTAGCACTTCAGGGGGCGCAGGAGCAGTTCTTC.

This clone was counted only a few times. The J gene is TRBJ1-2, the V gene TRBV7-8, with D perhaps matching TRBD1 (6 bases). Germline V gene sequence: CDR1 SGHVS, CDR2 FQNEAQ. V lost 5 bases and J lost 4, with 11 bases in between. The CDR3 has 13 amino acids. CDR3 protein: CASSPDSLYGYTF. The CDR3 nucleotides are TGTGCCAGCAGCCCGGACAGTCTCTATGGCTACACCTTC.

The chain is built from TRBV11-2 and TRBJ1-1, with a weak D call TRBD1 (6 bases). Germline CDR1 reads SGHAT; CDR2 reads FQNNGV. The length of the CDR3 is 14 residues. Trimming removed 7 bases at V and 1 base at J, with 13 bases between. Written as DNA, the CDR3 is TGTGCCAGCAACAGGGCCTTCGGGAACACTGAAGCTTTCTTT. It yields the protein CASNRAFGNTEAFF.

The CDR3 DNA reads TGTGCCAGCAGCGCCCGGACCTCGACTAGCGGAAGCACCGGGGAGCTGTTTTTT. Protein sequence: CASSARTSTSGSTGELFF. This sequence joins TRBV7-9 and TRBJ2-2, with TRBD2 matching over 9 bases. The germline CDR1 and CDR2 sequences are SEHNR and FQNEAQ (reference sequence). The CDR3 is 18 residues long. V dropped 5 bases and J dropped 4; count of bases not matched to a gene: 14. The full variable domain, with the rest looked up from reference TRBV7-9 and TRBJ2-2, is DTGVSQNPRHKITKRGQNVTFRCDPISEHNRLYWYRQTLGQGPEFLTYFQNEAQLEKSRLLSDRFSAERPKGSFSTLEIQRTEQGDSAMYLCASSARTSTSGSTGELFFGEGSRLTVL.

The chain is built from TRBV11-2 and TRBJ2-4; D is possibly TRBD2 (5 bases). The V end was cut by 7 bases, the J end by 8 bases, with 24 bases between. Germline V CDR1 and CDR2: SGHAT, FQNNGV. This CDR3 spans 16 amino acids. CDR3 in DNA: TGTGCCAGCAATCTCCTCGGGAACACGGGTGGAGACATTCAGTACTTC. Amino acids: CASNLLGNTGGDIQYF.

The chain couples TRBV7-2 to TRBJ2-3, with 9 bases aligning to TRBD2. The V segment lost 2 bases and the J segment 4 bases; nucleotides outside the gene matches: 13. The CDR3 is 18 residues long. Germline CDR1 reads SGHTA; CDR2 reads FQGNSA. DNA of the CDR3: TGTGCCAGCAGCTTATTCCCCTTAGCGGGAGAGTGGCCAGATACGCAGTATTTT. Translated: CASSLFPLAGEWPDTQYF.

This clone was detected only a few times. The chain links TRBV9 to TRBJ2-3; 11 bases are a match to TRBD2. CDR3 size: 15 residues. From germline, CDR1 is SGDLS and CDR2 YYNGEE. The V and J ends lost 3 bases and 4 bases, in that order; junction bases with no gene match: 4. CDR3 sequence (DNA): TGTGCCAGCAGCGCGACTAGCGGGATGGCAGATACGCAGTATTTT. This codes for CASSATSGMADTQYF.

The V and J genes are TRBV11-2 and TRBJ1-2; D is perhaps TRBD1 (6 bases). The V gene's germline CDR1 is SGHAT and CDR2 FQNNGV. Trimming removed 5 bases from V and 4 bases from J, with 11 bases in between. The length of the CDR3 is 13 residues. The DNA of the CDR3 is TGTGCCAGCAGCCTACGGACAGTCTATGGCTACACCTTC. Its protein product is CASSLRTVYGYTF. The complete variable domain, with remaining parts taken from reference TRBV11-2 and TRBJ1-2, reads EAGVAQSPRYKIIEKRQSVAFWCNPISGHATLYWYQQILGQGPKLLIQFQNNGVVDDSQLPKDRFSAERLKGVDSTLKIQPAKLEDSAVYLCASSLRTVYGYTFGSGTRLTVV.

The CDR3 here is CASSGQGENIQYF. CDR3 DNA sequence: TGTGCCAGCAGCGGACAGGGGGAAAACATTCAGTACTTC. V usage is TRBV25-1 and J usage is TRBJ2-4, with TRBD1 matching 10 bases. The CDR3 is 13 residues long. Germline assignment: CDR1 MGHDK and CDR2 SYGVNS. V was clipped by 6 bases and J by 5 bases; unmatched bases: 1.

This chain connects TRBV28 to TRBJ2-3; D unclear. V lost 7 bases and J 2 bases, leaving 10 bases between the germline ends. The germline V gene encodes CDR1 MDHEN and CDR2 SYDVKM. There are 13 residues in the CDR3. The CDR3 reads CASNLEVTDTQYF. Here the CDR3 DNA reads TGTGCCAGCAACCTAGAAGTCACAGATACGCAGTATTTT.

The chain couples TRBV5-6 to TRBJ2-3, with a weak D call TRBD2 (5 bases). This CDR3 region has 17 residues. Per germline, CDR1 SGHDT and CDR2 YYEEEE. The V gene lost 1 base and the J gene lost 2 bases, with 17 bases spanning the gap. CDR3 region: CASSLLFRTPHTDTQYF. In nucleotides, the CDR3 is TGTGCCAGCAGCTTGTTATTCAGGACTCCCCACACAGATACGCAGTATTTT.

V gene TRBV6-6 combines with J gene TRBJ1-5; TRBD1 matches 10 bases. The CDR3 is 19 residues long. V shed 5 bases, J shed 2 bases, and the junction held 15 bases outside the gene matches. The germline CDR1 and CDR2 sequences are MNHNY and SVGAGI (reference sequence). CDR3 region: CASSQTRQGARIGNQPQHF. The CDR3, as DNA: TGTGCCAGCAGTCAAACTCGACAGGGGGCGAGGATTGGCAATCAGCCCCAGCATTTT.

Comment on this clone: An end of the junction differs from the germline gene, which may be a read error. Other DNA sequences from this sample encode an identical CDR3 as well. The chain uses TRBV5-6 and TRBJ2-2, with D possibly matching TRBD1 (5 bases). The CDR3 consists of 15 residues. Looked up from germline, CDR1 is SGHDT and CDR2 is YYEEEE. The CDR3 sequence: CASSLVRVETGELFF. The DNA for the CDR3 is TGCGCCAGCAGCTTGGTCAGGGTAGAGACCGGGGAGCTGTTTTTT.

This chain uses TRBV28 with TRBJ1-5; D ambiguous. The CDR3 is made up of 14 amino acids. Trimming pared 7 bases from V and 2 bases from J, leaving 12 bases between. From germline, CDR1 is MDHEN and CDR2 SYDVKM. The CDR3, as DNA: TGTGCCAGCACTCCGTTCCTCGGCAATCAGCCCCAGCATTTT. This gives the protein CASTPFLGNQPQHF. The full variable domain, in which reference TRBV28 and TRBJ1-5 provide the parts outside the CDR3, is DVKVTQSSRYLVKRTGEKVFLECVQDMDHENMFWYRQDPGLGLRLIYFSYDVKMKEKGDIPEGYSVSREKKERFSLILESASTNQTSMYLCASTPFLGNQPQHFGDGTRLSIL.

This clone appeared a single time. The CDR3 protein is CATSDIQGGYNEQFF. CDR3 DNA sequence: TGTGCCACCAGTGACATACAGGGGGGGTACAATGAGCAGTTCTTC. V is TRBV24-1 and J is TRBJ2-1; tentatively, D is TRBD1 (8 bases). Trimming removed 4 bases at V and 4 bases at J, with 13 bases between. This CDR3 is 15 amino acids long. Germline V CDR1 and CDR2: KGHDR, SFDVKD.

This clone was counted only a few times. The chain is built from TRBV2 and TRBJ1-3; D is unresolved. The CDR3 length is 12 residues. CDR1 is SNHLY and CDR2 is FYNNEI in the germline V gene. Trimming took 3 bases from V and 8 from J, leaving 8 bases between them. In DNA, the CDR3 is TGTGCCAGCAGTGAGGAGCGCCACACCATATATTTT. Residues: CASSEERHTIYF. The full variable domain, rest sourced from reference TRBV2 and TRBJ1-3, is EPEVTQTPSHQVTQMGQEVILRCVPISNHLYFYWYRQILGQKVEFLVSFYNNEISEKSEIFDDQFSVERPDGSNFTLKIRSTKLEDSAMYFCASSEERHTIYFGEGSWLTVV.

This clone showed up just a few times. CDR3 in amino acids: CASSKGVGLNTEAFF. CDR3 bases: TGTGCCAGCAGTAAGGGGGTTGGACTGAACACTGAAGCTTTCTTT. This chain uses TRBV9 with TRBJ1-1; possible D gene TRBD1, 6 bases. The V and J ends lost 5 bases and 0 bases respectively, with 14 bases between them. The germline V gene has CDR1 SGDLS and CDR2 YYNGEE. CDR3 length equals 15 residues.

The chain carries TRBV9 and TRBJ2-1; 11 nucleotides match TRBD1. This CDR3 is 16 amino acids long. Germline values: CDR1 SGDLS, CDR2 YYNGEE. V shed 2 bases, J shed 8 bases, and the junction held 9 bases outside the gene matches. As DNA, the CDR3 is TGTGCCAGCAGCGTGAGAGGGACAGGGGGTGTCGATGAGCAGTTCTTC. Amino acids: CASSVRGTGGVDEQFF.

The V gene is TRBV29-1, the J gene TRBJ1-2, with D unresolved. This CDR3 has 12 residues. The germline V gene encodes CDR1 SQVTM and CDR2 ANQGSEA. Trimming shortened V by 3 bases and J by 3 bases, and 8 bases separated the two germline ends. The chain's CDR3 is CSVDAGDYGYTF. The CDR3 DNA sequence: TGCAGCGTTGATGCCGGGGACTATGGCTACACCTTC.

The V call is TRBV5-1, the J call TRBJ1-5; 9 nucleotides line up with TRBD1. V gave up 4 bases and J gave up 3 bases; unmatched junction bases: 5. Germline V gene lookup returns CDR1 SGHRS and CDR2 YFSETQ. This CDR3 spans 15 amino acids. The CDR3 region has the DNA TGCGCCAGCAGCGTGGGACAGGGAGACAATCAGCCCCAGCATTTT. Its protein is CASSVGQGDNQPQHF.

The chain has TRBV7-9 and TRBJ1-2; D is possibly TRBD1 (5 bases). CDR1 is SEHNR and CDR2 is FQNEAQ in the germline V gene (reference sequence). Trimming removed 4 bases from V and 7 bases from J, with 16 bases in between. The CDR3 extends over 14 amino acids. The CDR3 protein is CASSSIRGVGGYTF. The CDR3 nucleotides read TGTGCCAGCAGCTCCATACGGGGGGTCGGTGGCTACACCTTC.

The V gene is TRBV18, the J gene TRBJ2-2, with D tentatively TRBD1 (6 bases). Germline V gene data show CDR1 as KGHSH and CDR2 as LQKENI. Trimming pared 1 base from V and 6 bases from J, leaving 12 bases between. This CDR3 comprises 15 residues. The CDR3 region has the DNA TGTGCCAGCTCACCACTTGGACAGATCGCCGGGGAGCTGTTTTTT. Its translation is CASSPLGQIAGELFF. The full variable domain, rest sourced from reference TRBV18 and TRBJ2-2, is NAGVMQNPRHLVRRRGQEARLRCSPMKGHSHVYWYRQLPEEGLKFMVYLQKENIIDESGMPKERFSAEFPKEGPSILRIQQVVRGDSAAYFCASSPLGQIAGELFFGEGSRLTVL.

The chain has TRBV21-1 and TRBJ2-7; no check of the table's D call, TRBD1, against the DNA was made. TRBV21-1 is a listed pseudogene. The CDR3 extends over 15 amino acids. As DNA, the CDR3 is TGTGCCAGCAACCTCCGGGACAGGGACTCCTACGAGCAGTACTTC. It is translated as CASNLRDRDSYEQYF.